This TCR beta chain was captured in a study of shared clonotypes between healthy human individuals. Study-wide results and caveats: In contrast to clonotypes shared by all four donors, non-shared clonotypes had lower generation probabilities. Only blood underwent sampling, and tissue repertoires likely differ.

Assay: immunoSEQ multiplex PCR; the TCRdb copy retains only in-frame clones and omits some. Altogether over 2,000,000 clones are present, around 93% being singletons, with the ten largest covering approximately 1.6%. About this clone itself: Its antigen is not known.

This CDR3 region has 15 residues. The germline V and J ends were trimmed by 4 bases and 1 base, with 10 bases remaining between them. The germline V gene has CDR1 SEHNR and CDR2 FQNEAQ (reference sequence). Cells designated naive CD8 were CD45RO-negative and were positively selected for CCR7, with terminally differentiated effector memory CD45RA+ cells excluded. The rearrangement uses TRBV7-9 and TRBJ2-2; D unresolved. The clonotype comes from a man aged 18 to 29 in good health. Some clones in this sample may be carry-over from other donors' samples. Source material: naive CD8+ T cells from PBMCs. CDR3 nucleotide sequence: TGTGCCAGCAGCTCACCATACAGGAACACCGGGGAGCTGTTTTTT. Translating gives CASSSPYRNTGELFF.